These T cell receptor beta chains were read from a single sample in a study of control samples from healthy donors and cancer patients. Assay: immunoSEQ multiplex PCR; the TCRdb copy retains only in-frame clones and omits some. This sample has roughly 100,000 clones, with approximately 86% found just once. Sequencing was performed on blood. The receptor source for this set is a man younger than 45 in good health. Both conserved end residues are part of each CDR3. The D gene is left open where the match is weak. Where a row states a size, it is once, few, many or the class of an expanded clone; other rows omit it.

NA | TRBJ1-1 | TRBV24-1 | NA | TGTGCCACCAGCCGGGAACATCACACTGAAGCTTTCTTT | CATSREHHTEAFF
NA | TRBJ2-6 | TRBV13 | NA | TGTGCCAGCAGAAGTAGGACCGAGAGCTCTGGGGCCAACGTCCTGACTTTC | CASRSRTESSGANVLTF
NA | TRBJ2-5 | TRBV5-4 | TRBD2 | TGTGCCAGCAGCTTGACCAGACTAGCGGGAGTGGGAGAGACCCAGTACTTC | CASSLTRLAGVGETQYF
NA | TRBJ2-7 | TRBV11-3 | NA | TGTGCCAGCAGCGACCGGGCCACCTACGAGCAGTACTTC | CASSDRATYEQYF
NA | TRBJ2-1 | TRBV29-1 | NA | TGCAGCGTTGAGCTCAGATACAATGAGCAGTTCTTC | CSVELRYNEQFF
NA | TRBJ1-5 | TRBV4-1 | TRBD1 | TGCGCCAGCAGCCAAGATCGGACAGGGGGGCATCAGCCCCAGCATTTT | CASSQDRTGGHQPQHF
few | TRBJ1-5 | TRBV18 | NA | TGTGCCAGCTCCCAGGACACTTATCAGCCCCAGCATTTT | CASSQDTYQPQHF
once | TRBJ1-1 | TRBV4-1 | NA | TGCGCCAGCAGCCAAGACCGCCTTATGAACACTGAAGCTTTCTTT | CASSQDRLMNTEAFF
NA | TRBJ1-2 | TRBV28 | NA | TGTGCCAGCAGTTTAGGGGGACCTAACTATGGCTACACCTTC | CASSLGGPNYGYTF
NA | TRBJ1-1 | TRBV5-5 | TRBD1 | TGTGCCAGCAGCCACCCGCCTTCGTACGGACAGGGATTTTACACTGAAGCTTTCTTT | CASSHPPSYGQGFYTEAFF
NA | TRBJ2-1 | TRBV3-1/TRBV3-2 | NA | TGTGCCAGCAGCGGGAGTTCCTACAATGAGCAGTTCTTC | CASSGSSYNEQFF
NA | TRBJ2-5 | TRBV18 | NA | TGTGCCAGCTCACCACGGGGGGAAGAGACCCAGTACTTC | CASSPRGEETQYF
few | TRBJ1-5 | TRBV3-1/TRBV3-2 | NA | TGTGCCAGCAGCCAAGGGGGCAATCAGCCCCAGCATTTT | CASSQGGNQPQHF
NA | TRBJ1-2 | TRBV21-1 | NA | TGTGCCAGACAGGGTTATGGCTACACCTTC | CARQGYGYTF
NA | TRBJ2-1 | TRBV28 | NA | TGTGCCAGCAGCCCTCGAACAGCTTCCCTAATGTTCTTC | CASSPRTASLMFF
once | TRBJ2-7 | TRBV27 | NA | TGTGCCAGCAGTTCAGGGGACGAGCAGTACTTC | CASSSGDEQYF
few | TRBJ1-1 | TRBV7-6 | NA | TGTGCCAGCAGCTTAGAAGTTCGGACAGCTTACACTGAAGCTTTCTTT | CASSLEVRTAYTEAFF
NA | TRBJ2-1 | TRBV7-3 | NA | TGTGCCAGCAGCCGCGGGACAGATCGGGAGCAGTTCTTC | CASSRGTDREQFF
NA | TRBJ1-4 | TRBV12-3/TRBV12-4 | NA | TGTGCCAGCAGTCCCGGGGAAAAACTGTTTTTT | CASSPGEKLFF
NA | TRBJ1-2 | TRBV24-1 | NA | TGTGCCACCAGTGATTTTACGGGGACCTATGGCTACACCTTC | CATSDFTGTYGYTF
NA | TRBJ2-7 | TRBV12-3/TRBV12-4 | NA | TGTGCCAGCAGTTTAGATCGAGACGAGCAGTACTTC | CASSLDRDEQYF
NA | TRBJ2-2 | TRBV11-2 | NA | TGTGCCAGCAGCTGGTTGAACACCGGGGAGCTGTTTTTT | CASSWLNTGELFF
few | TRBJ2-3 | TRBV24-1 | NA | TGTGCCACCAGTGATTTAGGGGGGAAAAACACAGATACGCAGTATTTT | CATSDLGGKNTDTQYF
NA | TRBJ2-1 | TRBV27 | TRBD2 | TGTGCCAGCAGTTGGACTAGCGACTCCTTCTCCTACAATGAGCAGTTCTTC | CASSWTSDSFSYNEQFF
NA | TRBJ2-3 | TRBV7-9 | NA | TGTGCCAGCAGCTCCGGGGACGGGCTCACAGATACGCAGTATTTT | CASSSGDGLTDTQYF
once | TRBJ2-7 | TRBV10-2 | TRBD2 | TGCGCCAGCAGTGAGCGGCTAGCGGGTAACGAGCAGTACTTC | CASSERLAGNEQYF
NA | TRBJ2-3 | TRBV11-3 | NA | TGTGCCAGCAGCTTAGGGGTAGACGCAGATACGCAGTATTTT | CASSLGVDADTQYF
NA | TRBJ2-7 | TRBV3-1/TRBV3-2 | NA | TGTGCCAGCAGCCAAGGACAGATCTACGAGCAGTACTTC | CASSQGQIYEQYF
few | TRBJ2-1 | TRBV29-1 | TRBD2 | TGCAGCGTTGAAGGCAACGCGAGGCCGGGACTAGCTATTCTCGATGAGCAGTTCTTC | CSVEGNARPGLAILDEQFF
many | TRBJ1-1 | TRBV6-5 | NA | TGTGCCAGCAGCATGGCCTGGGACACTGAAGCTTTCTTT | CASSMAWDTEAFF
NA | TRBJ2-7 | TRBV6-5 | NA | TGTGCCAGCAGTCCCGGACGGAAAACCTACGAGCAGTACTTC | CASSPGRKTYEQYF
once | TRBJ2-1 | TRBV7-2 | TRBD2 | TGTGCCAGCAGCTTCACTAGCGGGGCCTACAATGAGCAGTTCTTC | CASSFTSGAYNEQFF
NA | TRBJ1-2 | TRBV24-1 | TRBD1 | TGTGCCACCAGTGATATCCTAGGACAGGGGGATGGCTACACCTTC | CATSDILGQGDGYTF
NA | TRBJ2-7 | TRBV7-3 | NA | TGTGCCAGCAGCTTAGTCTCGGGGACGCAACCCTACGAGCAGTACTTC | CASSLVSGTQPYEQYF
NA | TRBJ1-4 | TRBV30 | NA | TGTGCCTGGAGTGTACTACGGGAAAAACTGTTTTTT | CAWSVLREKLFF
NA | TRBJ1-5 | TRBV12-3/TRBV12-4 | NA | TGTGCCAGCCACCGGGACACCGATCAGCCCCAGCATTTT | CASHRDTDQPQHF
NA | TRBJ2-7 | TRBV7-9 | NA | TGTGCCAGCAGCTCCGCAGAAGGGGCGAGTCCCTACGAGCAGTACTTC | CASSSAEGASPYEQYF
NA | TRBJ2-1 | TRBV2 | TRBD2 | TGTGCCAGCAAAGGACTAGCGTACTACAATGAGCAGTTCTTC | CASKGLAYYNEQFF
NA | TRBJ1-1 | TRBV20-1 | NA | TGCAGGGAAGAAAGGGGCACTGAAGCTTTCTTT | CREERGTEAFF
NA | TRBJ2-1 | TRBV5-4 | NA | TGTGCCAGCAGCTCGAAGATAAATCCGGGCCTCTACAATGAGCAGTTCTTC | CASSSKINPGLYNEQFF
few | TRBJ2-3 | TRBV5-4 | TRBD2 | TGTGCCAGCAGCTTGAGAGCGGGAGCAACGGATACGCAGTATTTT | CASSLRAGATDTQYF
NA | TRBJ1-1 | TRBV5-4 | NA | TGTGCCAGCAGCTTGACCCGGGGGCTTAGGAACACTGAAGCTTTCTTT | CASSLTRGLRNTEAFF
NA | TRBJ2-2 | TRBV7-3 | TRBD2 | TGTGCCAGCAAGACTAGCGGTACCGGGGAGCTGTTTTTT | CASKTSGTGELFF
NA | TRBJ2-7 | TRBV7-9 | NA | TGTGCCAGCAGCATGGCAGGAACCTACGAGCAGTACTTC | CASSMAGTYEQYF
NA | TRBJ2-7 | TRBV7-2 | NA | TGTGCCAGCAGCTTAGCCCACGGGAGTACCTACGAGCAGTACTTC | CASSLAHGSTYEQYF
NA | TRBJ2-3 | TRBV7-2 | NA | TGTGCCAGCAGCTCTGGCGGACGGGGTACGCAGTATTTT | CASSSGGRGTQYF
NA | TRBJ1-2 | TRBV5-1 | NA | TGCGCCAGCAGCTTGGACGGGGCCCAATATGGCTACACCTTC | CASSLDGAQYGYTF